A single sample gave rise to the 6 T cell receptor beta chains below, sequenced in a study of T cell responses to AZD1222 COVID-19 vaccine. TCRdb's copy holds only in-frame clones and misses some; the assay was immunoSEQ multiplex PCR. The data contain approximately 97,000 clones, about 91% of them seen just once; the ten biggest clones take up 6% to 9%. The source material was peripheral blood, sampled on day 0 of AZD1222 vaccination. The receptors come from an adult in good health.

This clone was seen just once. This chain connects TRBV9 to TRBJ2-7; D possibly matches TRBD1 or TRBD2 (5 bases each). The CDR3 extends over 15 amino acids. Germline V gene data show CDR1 as SGDLS and CDR2 as YYNGEE. The germline V and J ends were trimmed by 4 bases and 3 bases, with 17 bases remaining between them. The CDR3 bases are TGTGCCAGCAGCATGCGGCACGGGGCCGTCTACGAGCAGTACTTC. Amino acids: CASSMRHGAVYEQYF.

This clone was recorded a few times. The chain uses TRBV24-1 and TRBJ2-5, with no clear D. The CDR3 is 12 amino acids. CDR1 is KGHDR, CDR2 SFDVKD, per germline. Trimming pared 7 bases from V and 1 base from J, leaving 6 bases between. In DNA, the CDR3 is TGTGCCACCAGGGATGGCCAAGAGACCCAGTACTTC. It translates to CATRDGQETQYF.

J is TRBJ2-1 and V is TRBV9; D is unclear. Trimming removed 0 bases at V and 6 bases at J, with 10 bases between. The CDR3 length is 14 residues. CDR1 and CDR2 (germline): SGDLS, YYNGEE. The CDR3 sequence is CASSVAFPGNEQFF. The CDR3 DNA reads TGTGCCAGCAGCGTAGCGTTTCCCGGCAATGAGCAGTTCTTC.

V usage is TRBV14 and J usage is TRBJ2-7; D may be TRBD2 (5 bases). This CDR3 has 16 residues. The germline CDR1 and CDR2 sequences are SGHDN and FVKESK. The ends were cut back, 0 bases at V and 4 bases at J, with 16 bases in the middle. The CDR3 region is CASSQEGLGVRYEQYF. The CDR3 nucleotides are TGTGCCAGCAGCCAAGAAGGACTCGGGGTTCGATACGAGCAGTACTTC.

As to this clone: The DNA is omitted, as the CDR3 cannot be located on it reliably, and the CDR3 follows TCRdb's listing. The chain recombines TRBV7-7 with TRBJ1-5. With termini counted, the CDR3 has 13 amino acids. CDR1 is SSHAT and CDR2 is FNYEAQ in the germline V gene (reference sequence). The CDR3 is CASSSVPGQPQHF.

The gene calls are TRBV10-3 and TRBJ2-3, with 7 bases lining up with TRBD2. J lost 1 base, V lost 6 bases, and 4 bases had no gene match. This CDR3 has 14 amino acids. The germline CDR1 and CDR2 sequences are ENHRY and SYGVKD. CDR3 in DNA: TGTGCCATCAGGGGGAGCGGGGGCACAGATACGCAGTATTTT. This codes for CAIRGSGGTDTQYF.